This TCR beta chain was documented in a study of blood T cell repertoires in COVID-19. Study-level background: Collection of acute and convalescent COVID-19 samples took place in the United States, Italy and Spain. PBMCs, B-cell-depleted T cells, or T cells were the source of the cDNA or gDNA that made up the material.

In the study's own analysis: Scientists estimated how many nucleated cells there were by amplifying reference gene primers. TCRdb keeps only in-frame clones here, not all; method: immunoSEQ multiplex PCR. V and J calls plus clone size are reproduced from that table; the DNA served to infer D and trimming. This sample has some 27,000 clones, with about 80% found just once. Trimming shortened V by 2 bases and J by 5 bases, and 10 bases separated the two germline ends. This CDR3 contains 13 residues. The V gene is TRBV12-3 or TRBV12-4, the J gene TRBJ2-7; TRBD1 might be the D (5 bases). Material: peripheral blood. The receptor was derived from a man between 65 and 85 years old with acute or convalescent COVID-19. CDR3 protein: CASSLKGFHEQYF. DNA of the CDR3: TGTGCCAGCAGTTTAAAGGGGTTCCACGAGCAGTACTTC.